Following are 28 T cell receptor beta chains from one sample sequenced in a study of blood T cell repertoires in COVID-19. Clones were read by immunoSEQ multiplex PCR, and TCRdb kept only the in-frame ones, dropping some. Counted here are over 100,000 clones, about 85% occurring once; the ten biggest clones make up about 1.3%. The specimen was peripheral blood. Receptors originate from a man aged 40-50 years with acute or convalescent COVID-19.

The rearrangement links TRBV5-8 to TRBJ2-7; 8 positions agree with TRBD2. V gave up 6 bases and J gave up 2 bases; unmatched junction bases: 13. The CDR3 has 16 residues. CDR1 is SGHTS, CDR2 YDEGEE, per germline. CDR3: CASTRIPREDTYEQYF. For the CDR3, the DNA is TGTGCCAGCACCCGTATCCCGCGGGAGGACACCTACGAGCAGTACTTC.

This chain links TRBV2 with TRBJ2-5; maybe TRBD1 (5 bases). The V and J ends lost 5 bases and 4 bases respectively, with 17 bases between them. CDR3 length: 15 amino acids. Germline V gene lookup returns CDR1 SNHLY and CDR2 FYNNEI. The CDR3 DNA reads TGTGCCAGCAGTAATACCAGGGTTAGCTCAGAGACCCAGTACTTC. Translating it yields CASSNTRVSSETQYF.

About this clone itself: The same CDR3 can be traced to other DNA sequences in this sample. Here the CDR3 DNA reads TGCGCCAGCAGCACAAGGACTGGCACAGATACGCAGTATTTT. Translating gives CASSTRTGTDTQYF. The chain couples TRBV5-1 to TRBJ2-3; weak D call: TRBD2 (5 bases). With 4 bases removed from V and 1 base from J, the gap between germline ends came to 10 bases. The length of the CDR3 is 14 residues. CDR1 SGHRS and CDR2 YFSETQ come from the germline V gene.

Concerning this clone: Other nucleotide sequences in the sample specify the same CDR3. V usage is TRBV27 and J usage is TRBJ2-2; 7 nucleotides agree with TRBD2. The V segment lost 2 bases and the J segment 0 bases; nucleotides outside the gene matches: 9. Germline lookup yields CDR1 MNHEY and CDR2 SMNVEV (reference sequence). The CDR3 extends over 18 amino acids. As DNA, the CDR3 is TGTGCCAGCAGTTTAATCCCCCCTAGCGGTTCGAACACCGGGGAGCTGTTTTTT. Translating it yields CASSLIPPSGSNTGELFF.

The gene calls are TRBV28 and TRBJ1-4; TRBD1 agrees at 9 bases. V gave up 10 bases and J gave up 5 bases; unmatched junction bases: 11. The CDR3 runs 15 residues. Germline lookup yields CDR1 MDHEN and CDR2 SYDVKM. The CDR3 region is CATVESGQGNEKLFF. The CDR3 DNA follows: TGTGCCACCGTTGAGTCGGGACAGGGAAATGAAAAACTGTTTTTT.

The rearrangement links TRBV6-5 to TRBJ2-7; D may be TRBD1 (6 bases). Germline V gives CDR1 MNHEY, CDR2 SVGAGI. The V end lost 6 bases, the J end lost 6 bases, and 15 bases lay between the germline ends. This CDR3 is 13 amino acids long. CDR3 coding DNA: TGTGCCAGCAGGCCCAACAGGGATCGCGAGCAGTACTTC. This sequence encodes CASRPNRDREQYF.

The CDR3 nucleotides are TGCGCCAGCAGTGACCCCGGCAGGCCCACCGGGGAGCTGTTTTTT. Its translation: CASSDPGRPTGELFF. The chain couples TRBV10-2 to TRBJ2-2; D is undetermined. Germline V CDR1 and CDR2: WSHSY, SAAADI. The CDR3 is made up of 15 amino acids. The ends were cut back, 3 bases at V and 4 bases at J, with 12 bases in the middle.

This clone was detected once. The rearrangement joins TRBV7-8 to TRBJ1-5; tentatively, D is TRBD1 (5 bases). The CDR3 has 14 residues. Per the germline V gene, CDR1 is SGHVS and CDR2 is FQNEAQ. Between the trimmed V and J ends, which lost 1 base and 6 bases, there was a span of 10 bases. The CDR3 sequence: CASSLEAGFQPQHF. DNA of the CDR3: TGTGCCAGCAGCTTAGAAGCAGGGTTTCAGCCCCAGCATTTT.

V and J are TRBV3-1 (or the pseudogene TRBV3-2) and TRBJ2-5, with 8 bases matching TRBD1. Germline trimming cut 0 bases from V and 4 bases from J; bases unmatched to any gene: 4. Germline lookup yields CDR1 LGHDT and CDR2 YNNKEL (reference sequence). The CDR3 length is 15 residues. CDR3 DNA: TGTGCCAGCAGCCAAGAGCCAACAGGGGGAGAGACCCAGTACTTC. Protein: CASSQEPTGGETQYF.

The V and J genes are TRBV3-1 (or the pseudogene TRBV3-2) and TRBJ1-2, with D unclear. In germline, CDR1 is LGHDT, CDR2 YNNKEL (reference sequence). Deletions cut 2 bases from V and 7 bases from J, with 8 bases between. The CDR3 is 12 residues long. The CDR3 DNA reads TGTGCCAGCAGCCAATTAATCTTTGGCTACACCTTC. Translation gives CASSQLIFGYTF.

The rearrangement uses TRBV7-9 and TRBJ2-5, with TRBD2 as a possible D gene (5 bases). V shed 3 bases and J shed 5 bases, with 16 bases lying between them. The CDR3 extends over 15 amino acids. The germline V gene encodes CDR1 SEHNR and CDR2 FQNEAQ (reference sequence). The CDR3 DNA reads TGTGCCAGCAGCTTTGCCGGATCCTCGGGGGAGACCCAGTACTTC. It codes for CASSFAGSSGETQYF.

The chain carries TRBV6-2 or TRBV6-3 and TRBJ1-6; 8 positions agree with TRBD1. The CDR3 spans 14 residues. CDR1 MNHEY and CDR2 SVGEGT come from the germline V gene. V shed 5 bases and J 4 bases; nucleotides not matched to a gene: 1. CDR3 sequence reads: CASSRTGYNSPLHF. The CDR3 DNA is TGTGCCAGCAGTCGGACAGGGTATAATTCACCCCTCCACTTT.

This clone has just one count. J is TRBJ2-2 and V is TRBV2, with 7 bases matching TRBD2. This CDR3 has 15 amino acids. From germline, CDR1 is SNHLY and CDR2 FYNNEI. Trimming removed 7 bases from V and 0 bases from J; junction bases left unmatched: 5. This CDR3 is CASTPGLTNTGELFF. The CDR3 DNA reads TGTGCCAGCACCCCGGGACTAACGAACACCGGGGAGCTGTTTTTT.

The J gene is TRBJ1-4, the V gene TRBV7-9; tentative D call: TRBD1 (5 bases). V lost 5 bases and J 5 bases, leaving 12 bases between the germline ends. Germline V gene lookup returns CDR1 SEHNR and CDR2 FQNEAQ (reference sequence). The length of the CDR3 is 14 residues. CDR3 nucleotides: TGTGCCAGCAGCCGGTGGGGGGGAAATGAAAAACTGTTTTTT. Its protein product is CASSRWGGNEKLFF.

The genes are TRBV5-4 and TRBJ2-2, with 11 bases matching TRBD2. CDR1 and CDR2 from the germline V gene are SGHNT and YYREEE (reference sequence). This CDR3 is built from 16 residues. Unmatched junction bases numbered 5, after V lost 2 bases and J lost 5 bases. The CDR3 DNA is TGTGCCAGCAGCTTTGGAATAGCGGGGGGGACCGGGGAGCTGTTTTTT. Translation gives CASSFGIAGGTGELFF.

This chain connects TRBV5-4 to TRBJ2-6; D not certain. Between the trimmed V and J ends, which lost 0 bases and 0 bases, there was a span of 7 bases. Per the germline V gene, CDR1 is SGHNT and CDR2 is YYREEE (reference sequence). This CDR3 has 16 amino acids. Here the CDR3 DNA reads TGTGCCAGCAGCTTGGGGGCATCCTCTGGGGCCAACGTCCTGACTTTC. Translation gives CASSLGASSGANVLTF.

CDR3 sequence (DNA): TGTGCCAGCAACCGCCCACGGGACTATGGCTACACCTTC. Its translation is CASNRPRDYGYTF. The chain employs TRBV28 and TRBJ1-2; D call uncertain. V was shortened by 7 bases and J by 3 bases, with 12 bases between the two germline ends. Germline CDR1 reads MDHEN; CDR2 reads SYDVKM. The CDR3 has 13 amino acids.

This clone was recorded at least ten times. The chain combines TRBV13 with TRBJ1-2, with TRBD1 matching 7 bases. The ends lost 6 bases at V and 4 bases at J; junction bases unmatched: 14. The CDR3 sequence is 16 residues long. Germline V gene sequence: CDR1 PRHDT, CDR2 FYEKMQ (reference sequence). CDR3 DNA sequence: TGTGCCAGCAGTCCCGAGGGCCCGACAGGGTCCTATGGCTACACCTTC. It is translated as CASSPEGPTGSYGYTF.

This chain connects TRBV6-6 to TRBJ2-3; D is perhaps TRBD2 (7 bases). The V gene's germline CDR1 is MNHNY and CDR2 SVGAGI (reference sequence). V dropped 6 bases and J dropped 1 base, with 14 bases sitting between them. The CDR3 totals 15 residues. The CDR3 loop reads CASRYGGAGTDTQYF. CDR3 DNA sequence: TGTGCCAGCAGATATGGGGGGGCGGGCACAGATACGCAGTATTTT.

This chain uses TRBV28 with TRBJ2-7; TRBD2 aligns across 10 bases. CDR3 size: 16 residues. J gave up 4 bases and V 6 bases, and 12 bases lay outside the gene matches. Looked up from germline, CDR1 is MDHEN and CDR2 is SYDVKM. The CDR3 reads CASSQYPLAGQYEQYF. CDR3 nucleotides: TGTGCCAGCAGCCAATATCCACTAGCGGGACAGTACGAGCAGTACTTC. Full variable domain (remainder filled in from reference TRBV28 and TRBJ2-7): DVKVTQSSRYLVKRTGEKVFLECVQDMDHENMFWYRQDPGLGLRLIYFSYDVKMKEKGDIPEGYSVSREKKERFSLILESASTNQTSMYLCASSQYPLAGQYEQYFGPGTRLTVT.

The chain carries TRBV4-3 and TRBJ2-2, with 8 bases matching TRBD2. The length of the CDR3 is 14 residues. The germline CDR1 and CDR2 sequences are LGHNA and YSLEER. Trimming at V came to 10 bases and at J to 1 base, leaving 5 bases not matched to a gene. CDR3 sequence reads: CATSGGRNTGELFF. In nucleotides, the CDR3 is TGCGCCACCTCGGGAGGGCGGAACACCGGGGAGCTGTTTTTT.

The chain uses TRBV18 and TRBJ1-1; a possible D gene is TRBD1 (5 bases). The CDR3 sequence is 13 residues long. Germline loops: CDR1 KGHSH, CDR2 LQKENI. V shed 6 bases and J shed 1 base, with 9 bases lying between them. The CDR3, as DNA: TGTGCCAGCTCGCGGGGCGAGAACACTGAAGCTTTCTTT. This codes for CASSRGENTEAFF.

The CDR3 bases are TGTGCCAGCCAAACCGGGACAGGGGGCTATGGCTACACCTTC. Encoded protein: CASQTGTGGYGYTF. This rearrangement joins TRBV6-6 to TRBJ1-2; 11 nucleotides line up with TRBD1. V shed 8 bases and J 4 bases; nucleotides not matched to a gene: 6. From germline, CDR1 is MNHNY and CDR2 SVGAGI (reference sequence). This CDR3 is built from 14 residues.

The rearrangement joins TRBV18 to TRBJ2-1; no firm D call. V was trimmed by 1 base and J by 0 bases, leaving 10 bases between them. CDR1 KGHSH and CDR2 LQKENI come from the germline V gene. This CDR3 comprises 16 residues. The CDR3, as DNA: TGTGCCAGCTCACCACGGCCACAATCCTCCTACAATGAGCAGTTCTTC. Its translation: CASSPRPQSSYNEQFF.

V usage is TRBV29-1 and J usage is TRBJ2-2, with 8 bases aligning to TRBD2. CDR1 is SQVTM and CDR2 is ANQGSEA in the germline V gene. The CDR3 length is 13 residues. V lost 7 bases to trimming and J lost 6 bases; unmatched junction nucleotides: 7. The CDR3 region has the DNA TGCAGCGCCCGGACTAGCCGGTCCGGGGAGCTGTTTTTT. Its translation is CSARTSRSGELFF.

The chain joins TRBV3-1 (or the pseudogene TRBV3-2) to TRBJ2-7; TRBD2 aligns across 9 bases. The V segment lost 5 bases and the J segment 0 bases; nucleotides outside the gene matches: 11. In germline, CDR1 is LGHDT, CDR2 YNNKEL (reference sequence). The CDR3 has 17 residues. The CDR3 DNA is TGTGCCAGCAGCTTTGACATACTAGCGGGCCTCTCCTACGAGCAGTACTTC. It encodes CASSFDILAGLSYEQYF.

This chain connects TRBV29-1 to TRBJ2-1, with D perhaps TRBD2 (6 bases). Deletions cut 6 bases from V and 9 bases from J, with 18 bases between. The CDR3 extends over 13 amino acids. Germline V gene data show CDR1 as SQVTM and CDR2 as ANQGSEA. The CDR3 protein is CSVSSAAASEQFF. In DNA, the CDR3 is TGCAGCGTGTCTAGCGCCGCCGCTAGTGAGCAGTTCTTC.

The chain links TRBV19 to TRBJ1-1; possible D gene TRBD1, 5 bases. Trimming left V 6 bases short and J 3 bases short, with 20 bases between. There are 16 residues in the CDR3. The germline V gene encodes CDR1 LNHDA and CDR2 SQIVND (reference sequence). As DNA, the CDR3 is TGTGCCAGTAGCCCAGTAAGGCCCGGGGGAGACACTGAAGCTTTCTTT. This sequence encodes CASSPVRPGGDTEAFF.